The 10 T cell receptor beta chains presented below share a single source sample, sequenced in a study of blood T cell repertoires in COVID-19. Profiling relied on immunoSEQ multiplex PCR, and the TCRdb table lists in-frame clones only, not all of them. The sample contains approximately 110,000 clones, about 80% of which appear only once. Sequencing was carried out using peripheral blood. Receptor source: a woman in her 40s with acute or convalescent COVID-19.

The rearrangement links TRBV9 to TRBJ1-3; no reliable D call. With 2 bases removed from V and 4 bases from J, the gap between germline ends came to 10 bases. Germline loops: CDR1 SGDLS, CDR2 YYNGEE. This CDR3 is 14 amino acids long. The CDR3, as DNA: TGTGCCAGCAGCGTGCAGGTGTCGGGAAACACCATATATTTT. Protein sequence: CASSVQVSGNTIYF.

The table lists this clone with a count of one. The chain couples TRBV30 to TRBJ2-1; 7 nucleotides agree with TRBD1. Per the germline V gene, CDR1 is GTSNPN and CDR2 is SVGIG (reference sequence). This CDR3 region has 12 residues. The V and J ends lost 1 base and 10 bases, in that order; junction bases with no gene match: 4. The CDR3, as DNA: TGTGCCTGGAGTGACAGGGGACGCGAGCAGTTCTTC. Protein sequence: CAWSDRGREQFF.

The chain has TRBV30 and TRBJ2-5; D is possibly TRBD1 (6 bases). The length of the CDR3 is 13 residues. V was cut by 6 bases and J by 0 bases, with 11 bases left in between. Looked up from germline, CDR1 is GTSNPN and CDR2 is SVGIG (reference sequence). The CDR3 loop is CACFRDNQETQYF. Here the CDR3 DNA reads TGTGCCTGCTTCCGGGACAACCAAGAGACCCAGTACTTC. Variable domain in full (rest from reference TRBV30 and TRBJ2-5): SQTIHQWPATLVQPVGSPLSLECTVEGTSNPNLYWYRQAAGRGLQLLFYSVGIGQISSEVPQNLSASRPQDRQFILSSKKLLLSDSGFYLCACFRDNQETQYFGPGTRLLVL.

About this clone itself: A much larger clone lies one base from this, so it may be a read error. The chain combines TRBV3-1 (or the pseudogene TRBV3-2) with TRBJ1-1; tentative D call: TRBD1 (6 bases). The germline V and J ends were trimmed by 4 bases and 1 base, with 7 bases remaining between them. CDR3 length: 13 residues. Germline CDR1 LGHDT, CDR2 YNNKEL (reference sequence). This CDR3 reads CASSLGQNTEAFF. In nucleotides, the CDR3 is TGTGCCAGCAGCCTGGGACAGAACACTGAAGCTTTCTTT.

The J gene is TRBJ1-1, the V gene TRBV10-3, with TRBD1 identical over 7 bases. The CDR3 has 18 amino acids. V was clipped by 6 bases and J by 4 bases; unmatched bases: 20. From germline, CDR1 is ENHRY and CDR2 SYGVKD. This CDR3 is CAISPGGNRRTSGTEAFF. CDR3 sequence (DNA): TGTGCCATCAGCCCAGGGGGGAATCGACGGACGAGTGGCACTGAAGCTTTCTTT.

This chain uses TRBV18 with TRBJ2-3; TRBD2 is a possible D gene (5 bases). Germline V CDR1 and CDR2: KGHSH, LQKENI. The CDR3 runs 16 residues. The V end lost 8 bases, the J end lost 0 bases, and 18 bases lay between the germline ends. CDR3 in amino acids: CASRDWTQDSTDTQYF. The CDR3 coding sequence is TGTGCCAGCCGTGATTGGACTCAAGATAGCACAGATACGCAGTATTTT.

The sample holds one count of this clone. The J gene is TRBJ1-4, the V gene TRBV7-2; 7 nucleotides match TRBD1. The V gene's germline CDR1 is SGHTA and CDR2 FQGNSA. V gave up 6 bases and J gave up 8 bases; unmatched junction bases: 9. The CDR3 is 14 amino acids. Here the CDR3 DNA reads TGTGCCAGCAGGCCTACAGGGGAGTACGAAAAACTGTTTTTT. Its protein is CASRPTGEYEKLFF. Supplemented by reference TRBV7-2 and TRBJ1-4, the full variable domain reads GAGVSQSPSNKVTEKGKDVELRCDPISGHTALYWYRQSLGQGLEFLIYFQGNSAPDKSGLPSDRFSAERTGGSVSTLTIQRTQQEDSAVYLCASRPTGEYEKLFFGSGTQLSVL.

The chain joins TRBV6-5 to TRBJ1-5; no definite D call. Deletions cut 0 bases from V and 6 bases from J, with 12 bases between. This CDR3 contains 15 residues. Germline lookup yields CDR1 MNHEY and CDR2 SVGAGI. The CDR3: CASSYSIWTSQPQHF. In DNA, the CDR3 is TGTGCCAGCAGTTACTCGATATGGACTTCTCAGCCCCAGCATTTT.

The chain carries TRBV5-1 and TRBJ2-1; the match to TRBD2 covers 8 bases. CDR1 and CDR2 from the germline V gene are SGHRS and YFSETQ. The CDR3 consists of 15 residues. With 4 bases clipped from V and 6 bases from J, the junction kept 9 bases outside the gene matches. CDR3 region: CASSPPHGGANEQFF. In DNA, the CDR3 is TGCGCCAGCAGCCCCCCCCACGGGGGGGCCAATGAGCAGTTCTTC.

J is TRBJ1-3 and V is TRBV7-8; 7 bases are shared with TRBD1. J was trimmed by 0 bases and V by 5 bases; bases with no gene match: 13. The germline V gene encodes CDR1 SGHVS and CDR2 FQNEAQ. There are 18 residues in the CDR3. The CDR3 spells CASSPMRQDRSSGNTIYF. For the CDR3, the DNA is TGTGCCAGCAGCCCCATGAGGCAGGACAGGAGCTCTGGAAACACCATATATTTT.